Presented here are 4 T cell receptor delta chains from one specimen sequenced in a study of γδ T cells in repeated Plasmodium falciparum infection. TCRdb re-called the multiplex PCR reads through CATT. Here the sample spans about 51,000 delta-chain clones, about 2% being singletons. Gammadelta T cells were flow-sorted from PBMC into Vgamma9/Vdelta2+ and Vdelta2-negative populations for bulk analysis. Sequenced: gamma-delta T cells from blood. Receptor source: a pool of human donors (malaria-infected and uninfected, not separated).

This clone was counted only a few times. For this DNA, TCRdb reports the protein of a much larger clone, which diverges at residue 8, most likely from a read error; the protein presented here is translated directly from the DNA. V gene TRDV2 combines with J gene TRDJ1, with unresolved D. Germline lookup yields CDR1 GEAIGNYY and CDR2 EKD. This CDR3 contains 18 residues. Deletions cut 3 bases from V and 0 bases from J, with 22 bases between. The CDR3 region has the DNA TGTGCCTGTGACTTATTAGGGTGTGGGACCCCGTACACCGATAAACTCATCTTT. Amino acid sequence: CACDLLGCGTPYTDKLIF.

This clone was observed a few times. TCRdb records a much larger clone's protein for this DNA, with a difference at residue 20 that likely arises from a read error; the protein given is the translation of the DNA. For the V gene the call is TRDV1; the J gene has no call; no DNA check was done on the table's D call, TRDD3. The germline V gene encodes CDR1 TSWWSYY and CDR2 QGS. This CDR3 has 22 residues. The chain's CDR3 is CALGETRPYWGIRGWDTRQVFF. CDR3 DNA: TGTGCTCTTGGGGAAACACGGCCCTACTGGGGGATACGCGGGTGGGACACCCGACAGGTGTTTTTC.

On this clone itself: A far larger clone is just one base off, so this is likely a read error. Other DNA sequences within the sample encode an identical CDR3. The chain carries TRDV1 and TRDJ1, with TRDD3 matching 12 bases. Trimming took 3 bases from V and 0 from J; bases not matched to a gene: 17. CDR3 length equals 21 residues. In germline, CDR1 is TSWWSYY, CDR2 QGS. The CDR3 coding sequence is TGTGCTCTTGGGGATTCCTTGCTAAGCGTGCTGGGGGATACGGACACCGATAAACTCATCTTT. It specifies CALGDSLLSVLGDTDTDKLIF.

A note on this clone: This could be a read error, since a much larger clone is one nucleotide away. CDR3 region: CALGELALTYLGGRLYPYTDKLIF. CDR3 DNA: TGTGCTCTTGGGGAACTCGCTCTTACGTACCTGGGGGGGAGGCTCTACCCGTACACCGATAAACTCATCTTT. The chain uses TRDV1 and TRDJ1; 7 bases match TRDD3. The J gene was not available in TCRdb and was assigned here by matching the DNA to germline segments. This CDR3 spans 24 amino acids. Germline lookup yields CDR1 TSWWSYY and CDR2 QGS. V gave up 0 bases and J gave up 0 bases; unmatched junction bases: 28.